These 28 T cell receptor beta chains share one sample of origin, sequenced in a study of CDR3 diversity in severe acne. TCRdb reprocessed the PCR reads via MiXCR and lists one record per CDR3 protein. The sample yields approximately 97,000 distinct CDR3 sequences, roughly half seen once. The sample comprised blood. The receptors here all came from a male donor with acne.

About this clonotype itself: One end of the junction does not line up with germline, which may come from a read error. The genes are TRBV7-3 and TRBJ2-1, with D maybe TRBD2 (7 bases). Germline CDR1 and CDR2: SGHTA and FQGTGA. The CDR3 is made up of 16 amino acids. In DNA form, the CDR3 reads TGTGCCACCAGCAGCTCGGAGGGGGGGGCACACAATGAGCAGTTCTTC. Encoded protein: CATSSSEGGAHNEQFF.

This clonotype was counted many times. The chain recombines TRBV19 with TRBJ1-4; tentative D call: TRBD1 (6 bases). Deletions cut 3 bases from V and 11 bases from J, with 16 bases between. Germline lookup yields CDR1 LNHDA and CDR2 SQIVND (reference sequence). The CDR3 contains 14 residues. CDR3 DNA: TGTGCCAGTAGTATCCTCTCACAGGGCGGGAAACTGTTTTTT. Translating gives CASSILSQGGKLFF.

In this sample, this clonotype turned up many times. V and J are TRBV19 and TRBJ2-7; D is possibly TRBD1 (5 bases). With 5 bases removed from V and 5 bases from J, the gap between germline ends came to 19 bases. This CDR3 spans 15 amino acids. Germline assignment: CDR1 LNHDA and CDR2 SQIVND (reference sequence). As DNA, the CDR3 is TGTGCCAGTAGTTCCCTATCCCTAGGGGCCAACGAGCAGTACTTC. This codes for CASSSLSLGANEQYF.

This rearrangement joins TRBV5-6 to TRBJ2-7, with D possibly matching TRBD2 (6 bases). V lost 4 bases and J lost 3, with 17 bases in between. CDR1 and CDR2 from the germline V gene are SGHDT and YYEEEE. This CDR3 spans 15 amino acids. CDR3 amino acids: CASSGRQGLDYEQYF. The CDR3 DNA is TGTGCCAGCAGCGGGAGGCAGGGATTGGACTACGAGCAGTACTTC.

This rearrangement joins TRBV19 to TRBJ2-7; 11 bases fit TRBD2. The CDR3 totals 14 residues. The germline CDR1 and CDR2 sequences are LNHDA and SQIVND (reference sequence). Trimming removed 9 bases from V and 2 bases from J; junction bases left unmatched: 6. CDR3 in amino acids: CASTGTSGPYEQYF. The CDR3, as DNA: TGTGCCAGCACCGGGACTAGCGGCCCCTACGAGCAGTACTTC.

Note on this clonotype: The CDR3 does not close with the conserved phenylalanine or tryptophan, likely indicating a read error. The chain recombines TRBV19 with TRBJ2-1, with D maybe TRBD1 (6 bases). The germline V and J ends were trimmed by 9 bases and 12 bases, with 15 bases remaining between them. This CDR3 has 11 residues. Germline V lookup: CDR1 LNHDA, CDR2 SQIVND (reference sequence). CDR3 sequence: CASSDRRRQFS. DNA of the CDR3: TGTGCCAGCTCCGACAGGCGCCGGCAGTTCTCT.

The CDR3 DNA sequence: TGTGCCAGCAAAGTCCGAGAAACCTACGAGCAGTACTTC. This gives the protein CASKVRETYEQYF. The chain uses TRBV2 and TRBJ2-7, with D uncertain. The CDR3 sequence is 13 residues long. The germline CDR1 and CDR2 sequences are SNHLY and FYNNEI. V lost 7 bases and J lost 2, with 12 bases in between.

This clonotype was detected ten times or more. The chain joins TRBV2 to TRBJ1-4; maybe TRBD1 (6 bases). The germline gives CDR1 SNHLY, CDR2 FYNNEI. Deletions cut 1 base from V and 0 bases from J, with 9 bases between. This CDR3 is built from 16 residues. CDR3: CASSEEWTATNEKLFF. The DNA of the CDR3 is TGTGCCAGCAGTGAAGAGTGGACAGCAACTAATGAAAAACTGTTTTTT.

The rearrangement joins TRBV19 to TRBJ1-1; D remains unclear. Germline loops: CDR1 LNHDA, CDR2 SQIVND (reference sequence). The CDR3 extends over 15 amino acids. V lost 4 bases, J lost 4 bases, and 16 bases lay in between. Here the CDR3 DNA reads TGTGCCAGTAGTACTGGACGGGGATGGAGCACTGAAGCTTTCTTT. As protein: CASSTGRGWSTEAFF.

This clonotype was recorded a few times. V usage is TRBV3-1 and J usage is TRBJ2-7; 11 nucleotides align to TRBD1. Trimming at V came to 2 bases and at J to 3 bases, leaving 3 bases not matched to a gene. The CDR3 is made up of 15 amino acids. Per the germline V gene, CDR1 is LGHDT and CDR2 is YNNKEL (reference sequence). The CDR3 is CASSQQGTGGYEQYF. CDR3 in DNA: TGTGCCAGCAGCCAACAAGGGACAGGGGGCTACGAGCAGTACTTC.

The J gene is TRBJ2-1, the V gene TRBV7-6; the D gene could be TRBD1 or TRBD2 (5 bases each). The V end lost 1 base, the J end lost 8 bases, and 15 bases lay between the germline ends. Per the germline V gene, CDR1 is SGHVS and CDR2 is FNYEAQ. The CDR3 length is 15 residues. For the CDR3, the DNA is TGTGCCAGCAGCTTAGGATTGGGGGTTCGGTATGAGCAGTTCTTC. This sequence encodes CASSLGLGVRYEQFF. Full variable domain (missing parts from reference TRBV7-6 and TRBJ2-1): GAGVSQSPRYKVTKRGQDVALRCDPISGHVSLYWYRQALGQGPEFLTYFNYEAQQDKSGLPNDRFSAERPEGSISTLTIQRTEQRDSAMYRCASSLGLGVRYEQFFGPGTRLTVL.

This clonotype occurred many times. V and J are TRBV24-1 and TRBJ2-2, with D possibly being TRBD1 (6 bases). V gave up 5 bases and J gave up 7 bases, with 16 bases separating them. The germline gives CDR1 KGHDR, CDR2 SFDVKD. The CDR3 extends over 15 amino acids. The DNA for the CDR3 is TGTGCCACCAGTGCCCCTTACAGGGTCGGCGGGGAGCTGTTTTTT. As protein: CATSAPYRVGGELFF.

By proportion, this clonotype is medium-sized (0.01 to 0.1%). The CDR3 spells CASSLTAGFGTYEQYF. DNA for the CDR3: TGCGCCAGCAGCTTGACTGCGGGGTTTGGGACCTACGAGCAGTACTTC. This chain links TRBV5-1 with TRBJ2-7; tentative D call: TRBD2 (6 bases). The CDR3 is 16 amino acids. The V and J ends lost 1 base and 2 bases respectively, with 16 bases between them. The germline V gene encodes CDR1 SGHRS and CDR2 YFSETQ.

The chain's CDR3 is CATSRVGLGFGGYTF. The CDR3 coding sequence is TGTGCCACCAGCAGAGTGGGTTTGGGTTTCGGTGGCTACACCTTC. The V and J genes are TRBV15 and TRBJ1-2; no reliable D call. Germline-derived CDR1 and CDR2 are LNHNV and YYDKDF (reference sequence). The CDR3 is 15 amino acids. V lost 1 base to trimming and J lost 7 bases, with 16 bases between them. The full variable domain, rest sourced from reference TRBV15 and TRBJ1-2, is DAMVIQNPRYQVTQFGKPVTLSCSQTLNHNVMYWYQQKSSQAPKLLFHYYDKDFNNEADTPDNFQSRRPNTSFCFLDIRSPGLGDTAMYLCATSRVGLGFGGYTFGSGTRLTVV.

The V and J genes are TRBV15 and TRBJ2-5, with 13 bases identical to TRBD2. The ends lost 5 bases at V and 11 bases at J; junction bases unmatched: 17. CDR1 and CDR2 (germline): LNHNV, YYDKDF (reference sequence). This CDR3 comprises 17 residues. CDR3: CATSAGLAGVRYNEQYF. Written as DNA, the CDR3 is TGTGCCACCAGCGCTGGACTAGCGGGAGTACGCTACAATGAGCAGTACTTC. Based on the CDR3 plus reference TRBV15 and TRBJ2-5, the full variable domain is DAMVIQNPRYQVTQFGKPVTLSCSQTLNHNVMYWYQQKSSQAPKLLFHYYDKDFNNEADTPDNFQSRRPNTSFCFLDIRSPGLGDTAMYLCATSAGLAGVRYNEQYFGPGTRLLVL.

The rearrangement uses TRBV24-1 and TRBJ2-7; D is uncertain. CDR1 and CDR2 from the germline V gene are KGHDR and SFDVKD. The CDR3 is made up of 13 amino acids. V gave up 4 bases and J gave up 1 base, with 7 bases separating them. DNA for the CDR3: TGTGCCACCAGTGAAGGGATATCCTACGAGCAGTACTTC. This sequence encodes CATSEGISYEQYF.

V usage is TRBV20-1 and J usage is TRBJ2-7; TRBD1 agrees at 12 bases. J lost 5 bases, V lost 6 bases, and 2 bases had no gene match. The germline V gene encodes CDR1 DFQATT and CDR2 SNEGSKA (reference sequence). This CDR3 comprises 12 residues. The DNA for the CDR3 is TGCAGTGCCGGGACAGGGGGCCACGAGCAGTACTTC. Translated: CSAGTGGHEQYF.

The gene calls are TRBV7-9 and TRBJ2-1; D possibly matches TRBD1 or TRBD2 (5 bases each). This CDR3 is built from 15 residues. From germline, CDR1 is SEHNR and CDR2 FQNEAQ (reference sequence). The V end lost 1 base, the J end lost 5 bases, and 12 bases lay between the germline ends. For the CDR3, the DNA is TGTGCCAGCAGCTTAGGGGCAGGGAGAGACAATGAGCAGTTCTTC. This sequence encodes CASSLGAGRDNEQFF.

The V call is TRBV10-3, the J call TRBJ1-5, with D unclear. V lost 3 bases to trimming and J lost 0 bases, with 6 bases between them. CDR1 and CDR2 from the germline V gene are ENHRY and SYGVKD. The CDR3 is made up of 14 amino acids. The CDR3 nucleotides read TGTGCCATCAGTGATAGGGATAGCAATCAGCCCCAGCATTTT. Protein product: CAISDRDSNQPQHF.

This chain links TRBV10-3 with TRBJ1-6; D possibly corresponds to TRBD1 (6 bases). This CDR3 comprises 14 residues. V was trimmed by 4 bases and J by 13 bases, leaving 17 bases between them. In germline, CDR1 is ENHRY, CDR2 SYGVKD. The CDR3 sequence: CAISAEQGRSPLHF. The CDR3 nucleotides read TGTGCCATCAGTGCGGAGCAGGGGCGGTCGCCCCTCCACTTT.

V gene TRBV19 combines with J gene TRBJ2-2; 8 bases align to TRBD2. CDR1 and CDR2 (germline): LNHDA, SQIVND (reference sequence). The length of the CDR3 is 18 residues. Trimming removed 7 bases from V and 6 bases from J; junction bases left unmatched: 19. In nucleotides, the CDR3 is TGTGCCAGTAACAGCGGGAGAACCGATGAGCATATTCCCGGGGAGCTGTTTTTT. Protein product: CASNSGRTDEHIPGELFF.

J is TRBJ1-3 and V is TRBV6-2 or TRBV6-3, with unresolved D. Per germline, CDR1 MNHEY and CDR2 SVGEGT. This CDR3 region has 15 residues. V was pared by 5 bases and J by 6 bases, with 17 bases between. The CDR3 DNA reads TGTGCCAGCAGTGAAAAGGGCTTCTCCGAAAACACCATATATTTT. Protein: CASSEKGFSENTIYF.

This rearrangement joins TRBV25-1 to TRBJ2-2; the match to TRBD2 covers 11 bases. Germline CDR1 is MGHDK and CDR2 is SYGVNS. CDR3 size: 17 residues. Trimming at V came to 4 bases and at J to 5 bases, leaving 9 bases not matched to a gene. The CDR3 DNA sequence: TGTGCCAGCAGTGGGATAACTAGCGGGAGCGATACCGGGGAGCTGTTTTTT. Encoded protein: CASSGITSGSDTGELFF.

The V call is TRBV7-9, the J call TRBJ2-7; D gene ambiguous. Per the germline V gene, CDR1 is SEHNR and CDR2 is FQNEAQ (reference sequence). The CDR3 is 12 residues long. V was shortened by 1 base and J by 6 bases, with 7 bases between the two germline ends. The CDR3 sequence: CASSLESPEQYF. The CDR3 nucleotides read TGTGCCAGCAGCTTAGAGTCGCCCGAGCAGTACTTC.

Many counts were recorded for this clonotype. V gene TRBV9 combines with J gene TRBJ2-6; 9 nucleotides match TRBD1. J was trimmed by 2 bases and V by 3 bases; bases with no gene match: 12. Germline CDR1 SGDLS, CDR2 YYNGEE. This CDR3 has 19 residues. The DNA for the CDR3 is TGTGCCAGCAGCGCAGGGACAGGGTACGGCGCTGCTGGGGCCAACGTCCTGACTTTC. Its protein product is CASSAGTGYGAAGANVLTF.

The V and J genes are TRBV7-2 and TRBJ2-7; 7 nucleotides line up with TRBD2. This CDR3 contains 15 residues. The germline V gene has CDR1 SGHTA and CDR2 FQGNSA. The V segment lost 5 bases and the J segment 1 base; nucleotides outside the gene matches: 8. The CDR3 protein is CASSIARERSYEQYF. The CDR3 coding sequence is TGTGCCAGCAGCATCGCGCGGGAGAGGTCCTACGAGCAGTACTTC.

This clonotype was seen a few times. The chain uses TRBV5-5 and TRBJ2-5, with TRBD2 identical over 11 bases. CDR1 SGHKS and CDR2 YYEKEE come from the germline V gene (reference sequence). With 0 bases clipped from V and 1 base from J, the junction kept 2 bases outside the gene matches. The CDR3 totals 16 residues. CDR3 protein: CASSLGLAGPQETQYF. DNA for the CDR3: TGTGCCAGCAGCTTGGGACTAGCGGGACCCCAAGAGACCCAGTACTTC.

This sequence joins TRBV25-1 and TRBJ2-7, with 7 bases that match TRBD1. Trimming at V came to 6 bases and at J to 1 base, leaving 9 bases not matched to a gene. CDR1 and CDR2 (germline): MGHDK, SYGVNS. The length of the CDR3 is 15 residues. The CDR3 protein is CASRDRASPSYEQYF. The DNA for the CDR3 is TGTGCCAGCAGAGACAGGGCCTCCCCGTCCTACGAGCAGTACTTC.